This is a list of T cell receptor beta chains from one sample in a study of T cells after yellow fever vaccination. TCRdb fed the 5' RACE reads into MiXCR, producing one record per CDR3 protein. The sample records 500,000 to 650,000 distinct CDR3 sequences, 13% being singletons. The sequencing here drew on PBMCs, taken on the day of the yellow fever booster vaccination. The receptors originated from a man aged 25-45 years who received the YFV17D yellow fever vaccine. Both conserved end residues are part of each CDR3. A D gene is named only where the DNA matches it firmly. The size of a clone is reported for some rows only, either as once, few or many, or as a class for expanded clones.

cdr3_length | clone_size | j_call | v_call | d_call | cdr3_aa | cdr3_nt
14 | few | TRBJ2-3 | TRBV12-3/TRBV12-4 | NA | CASSLVSQEFAQYF | TGTGCCAGCAGTTTAGTCTCACAGGAGTTTGCGCAGTATTTT
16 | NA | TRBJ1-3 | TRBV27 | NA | CASSADGSFSGNTIYF | TGTGCCAGCAGTGCGGACGGATCTTTCTCTGGAAACACCATATATTTT
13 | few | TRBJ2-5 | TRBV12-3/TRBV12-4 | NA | CASSFRSAETQYF | TGTGCCAGCAGTTTTCGTAGCGCGGAGACCCAGTACTTC
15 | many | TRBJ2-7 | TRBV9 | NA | CASSVDGRVLGEQYF | TGTGCCAGCAGCGTAGATGGCAGGGTGCTGGGCGAGCAGTACTTC
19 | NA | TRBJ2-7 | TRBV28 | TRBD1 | CASSFPHNWTGEDIYEQYF | TGTGCCAGCAGTTTTCCCCATAACTGGACAGGGGAGGATATCTACGAGCAGTACTTC
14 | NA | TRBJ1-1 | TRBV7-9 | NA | CASSLDSRNTEAFF | TGTGCCAGCAGTCTAGACAGCAGAAACACTGAAGCTTTCTTT
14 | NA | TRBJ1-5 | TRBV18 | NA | CASSPQQAGQPQHF | TGTGCCAGCTCACCGCAGCAGGCCGGTCAGCCCCAGCATTTT
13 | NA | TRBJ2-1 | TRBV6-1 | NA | CASRRGASNEQFF | TGTGCCAGCAGGAGGGGCGCAAGCAATGAGCAGTTCTTC
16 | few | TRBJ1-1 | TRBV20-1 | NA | CSARDGLRGAVSAAFF | TGCAGTGCTAGAGATGGTCTAAGGGGCGCGGTCTCGGCCGCTTTCTTT
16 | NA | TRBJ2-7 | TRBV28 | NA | CASSPLVDSSSYEQYF | TGTGCCAGCAGTCCCCTGGTTGATTCCAGCTCCTACGAGCAGTACTTC
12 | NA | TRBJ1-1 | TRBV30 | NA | CAWSEDRVEAFF | TGTGCCTGGAGTGAAGATCGTGTGGAAGCTTTCTTT
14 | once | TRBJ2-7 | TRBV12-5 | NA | CASGSDGLPYEQYF | TGTGCTAGTGGTTCGGACGGGCTTCCCTACGAGCAGTACTTC
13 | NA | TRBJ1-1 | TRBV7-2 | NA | CASSRRVDTEAFF | TGTGCCAGCAGCCGTAGGGTAGACACTGAAGCTTTCTTT
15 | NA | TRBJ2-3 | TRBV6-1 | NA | CASKWEHPATDTQYF | TGTGCCAGCAAGTGGGAACACCCAGCCACAGATACGCAGTATTTT
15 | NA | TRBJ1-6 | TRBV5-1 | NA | CASSPQTGSNSPLHF | TGCGCCAGCAGCCCACAGACAGGATCTAATTCACCCCTCCACTTT
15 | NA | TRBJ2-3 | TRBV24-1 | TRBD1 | CATSDSGQRTDTQYF | TGTGCCACCAGTGACTCGGGACAGCGCACAGATACGCAGTATTTT
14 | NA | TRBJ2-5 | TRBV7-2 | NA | CASSLRGRGETQYF | TGTGCCAGCAGCTTGCGGGGTAGGGGAGAGACCCAGTACTTC
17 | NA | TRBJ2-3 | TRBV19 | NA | CASSFASWGFYTDTQYF | TGTGCCAGTAGTTTCGCCTCTTGGGGATTCTACACAGATACGCAGTATTTT
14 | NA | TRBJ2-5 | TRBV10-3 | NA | CAINTGLGQETQYF | TGTGCCATCAATACAGGGTTGGGGCAAGAGACCCAGTACTTC
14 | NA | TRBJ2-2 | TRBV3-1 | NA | CASSADKNTGELFF | TGTGCCAGCAGCGCGGACAAGAACACCGGGGAGCTGTTTTTT
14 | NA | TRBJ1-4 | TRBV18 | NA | CASSPRGGNEKLFF | TGTGCCAGCTCACCACGCGGAGGGAATGAAAAACTGTTTTTT
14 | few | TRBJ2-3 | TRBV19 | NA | CASSRTGRPGTQYF | TGTGCCAGTAGTAGAACGGGACGACCGGGTACGCAGTATTTT
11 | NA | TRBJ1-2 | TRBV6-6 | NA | CASTRGYGYTF | TGTGCCAGCACTCGCGGGTATGGCTACACCTTC
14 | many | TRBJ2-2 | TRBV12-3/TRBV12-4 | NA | CASSLVEEAGELFF | TGTGCCAGCAGTTTAGTGGAAGAGGCCGGGGAGCTGTTTTTT
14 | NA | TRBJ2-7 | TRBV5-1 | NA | CASSSEDSPYEQYF | TGCGCCAGCAGCTCCGAGGACAGCCCCTACGAGCAGTACTTC
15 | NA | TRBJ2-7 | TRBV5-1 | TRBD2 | CASSLVGEGSYEQYF | TGCGCCAGCAGCTTGGTTGGGGAGGGCTCCTACGAGCAGTACTTC
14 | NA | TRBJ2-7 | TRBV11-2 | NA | CASSDVRRALEQYF | TGTGCCAGCAGCGACGTACGCAGGGCCCTCGAGCAGTACTTC
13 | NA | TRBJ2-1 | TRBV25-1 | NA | CASSELPGHEQFF | TGTGCCAGCAGTGAATTACCAGGGCATGAGCAGTTCTTC
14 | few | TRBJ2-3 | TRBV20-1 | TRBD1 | CSAEGGQGGDTQYF | TGCAGTGCTGAAGGGGGACAGGGTGGAGATACGCAGTATTTT
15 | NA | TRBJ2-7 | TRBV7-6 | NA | CASSFSMGGSYEQYF | TGTGCCAGCAGCTTTTCGATGGGGGGCTCCTACGAGCAGTACTTC
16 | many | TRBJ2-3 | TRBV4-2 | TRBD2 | CASSISGTSGRDTQYF | TGTGCCAGCAGTATATCCGGGACTAGCGGGAGGGATACGCAGTATTTT
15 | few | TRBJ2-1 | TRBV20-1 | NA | CSAQSRISSYNEQFF | TGCAGTGCTCAAAGTCGGATTAGCTCCTACAATGAGCAGTTCTTC
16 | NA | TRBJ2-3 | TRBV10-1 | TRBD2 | CASSASGSGSTDTQYF | TGCGCCAGCAGTGCCTCGGGTAGCGGGAGCACAGATACGCAGTATTTT
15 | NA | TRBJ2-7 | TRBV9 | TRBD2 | CASSAYGTNHYEQYF | TGTGCCAGCAGCGCATACGGGACTAACCACTACGAGCAGTACTTC
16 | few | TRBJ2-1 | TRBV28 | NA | CASSLYLSSRGDEQFF | TGTGCCAGCAGTTTATACCTTTCCTCACGGGGAGATGAGCAGTTCTTC
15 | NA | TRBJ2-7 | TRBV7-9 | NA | CASSLAEVPTSEQYF | TGTGCCAGCAGCTTAGCGGAGGTTCCTACCTCCGAGCAGTACTTC
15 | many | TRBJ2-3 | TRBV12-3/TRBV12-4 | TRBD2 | CASNPPSGSTDTQYF | TGTGCCAGCAACCCCCCTAGCGGGAGCACAGATACGCAGTATTTT
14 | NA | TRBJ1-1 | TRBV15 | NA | CATSIDFVGPEAFF | TGTGCCACCAGCATTGATTTTGTGGGCCCTGAAGCTTTCTTT
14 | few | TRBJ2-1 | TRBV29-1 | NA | CSVERGRATNEQFF | TGCAGCGTTGAAAGGGGGAGGGCCACCAATGAGCAGTTCTTC
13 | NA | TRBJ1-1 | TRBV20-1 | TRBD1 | CSAPGGFATEAFF | TGCAGTGCCCCAGGGGGGTTTGCCACTGAAGCTTTCTTT
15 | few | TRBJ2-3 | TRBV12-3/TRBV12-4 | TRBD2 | CASRKTSGMSDTQYF | TGTGCCAGCAGGAAGACTAGCGGGATGTCAGATACGCAGTATTTT
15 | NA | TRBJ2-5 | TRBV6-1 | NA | CASSEQGGREETQYF | TGTGCCAGCAGTGAACAGGGGGGGAGAGAGGAGACCCAGTACTTC
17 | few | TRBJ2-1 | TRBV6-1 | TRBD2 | CASRRGTSGRLNDEQFF | TGTGCCAGCAGGCGCGGGACTAGCGGGAGATTGAATGATGAGCAGTTCTTC
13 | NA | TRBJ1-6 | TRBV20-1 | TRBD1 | CSAGDRVNSPLHF | TGCAGTGCTGGGGACAGAGTTAATTCACCCCTCCACTTT
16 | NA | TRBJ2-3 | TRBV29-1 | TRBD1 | CSGGGLRDRGGDTQYF | TGCAGCGGGGGGGGCCTCCGGGACAGGGGCGGAGATACGCAGTATTTT
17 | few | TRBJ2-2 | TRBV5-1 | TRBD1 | CASRRTGGLRNTGELFF | TGCGCCAGCAGGCGCACAGGGGGGCTTAGGAACACCGGGGAGCTGTTTTTT
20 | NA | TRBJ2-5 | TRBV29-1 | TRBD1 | CSVEWMGPGQGFEYQETQYF | TGCAGCGTTGAGTGGATGGGACCGGGACAGGGGTTCGAGTACCAAGAGACCCAGTACTTC
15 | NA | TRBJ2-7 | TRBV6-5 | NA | CASSYTRKTLGEQYF | TGTGCCAGCAGTTACACCCGTAAGACCCTTGGCGAGCAGTACTTC
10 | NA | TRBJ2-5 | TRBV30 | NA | CASEAETQYF | TGTGCCTCCGAGGCGGAGACCCAGTACTTC
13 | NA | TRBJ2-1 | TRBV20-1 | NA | CSASGGPANEQFF | TGCAGTGCTAGCGGGGGACCAGCAAATGAGCAGTTCTTC
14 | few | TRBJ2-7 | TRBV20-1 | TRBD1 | CSASTGGSTYEQYF | TGCAGTGCTAGTACAGGGGGTAGTACCTACGAGCAGTACTTC
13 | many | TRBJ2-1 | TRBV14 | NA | CASSQVPYNEQFF | TGTGCCAGCAGCCAAGTCCCCTACAATGAGCAGTTCTTC
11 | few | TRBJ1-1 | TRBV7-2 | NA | CASSLQGEAFF | TGTGCCAGCAGCTTACAGGGCGAAGCTTTCTTT
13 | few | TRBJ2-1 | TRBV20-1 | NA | CSANSGQTSEQFF | TGCAGTGCTAACAGCGGACAGACTTCTGAGCAGTTCTTC